The entry that follows covers one T cell receptor beta chain sequence. This clone was picked up one time. The specificity of this receptor is unknown. Base quality data are lacking; no much larger clone is found one base away. This specimen belongs to a study of T cell responses to AZD1222 COVID-19 vaccine (dated by TCRdb to the early 2020s). Broadly, across the study: AZD1222 recipients given second doses at about 4 weeks or at about 12 weeks were pooled, since spike-specific TCR depth and breadth were not found to differ between the two schedules. A total of about 250 trial participants underwent TCR sequencing, of whom 200 to 220 had received two doses of AZD1222 and some 25 had received two doses of the MenACWY control vaccine. Trial participants were enrolled by age into subgroups of 18-55, 56-69 and 70-plus years, and around 140, 26 and 57 TCR-sequenced participants, respectively, were included in these subgroups. What the study reported, not specific to this receptor: Vaccine-associated CD4 TCRs spanned the whole spike protein, with dominant responses in regions 160-218 and 743-854. Because no samples from the day 14 peak response were available, repertoires could be characterized only after the peak T cell response. Only six AZD1222 recipients were SARS-CoV-2 seropositive at baseline, limiting conclusions about previously exposed vaccinees. Most participants were white British and females outnumbered males, and the authors suggested that clonal diversity may have been underestimated. After two AZD1222 doses, spike-specific TCR breadth and depth were significantly higher than at day 0 and than in MenACWY recipients. Reportedly, almost half of the unique spike-specific TCRs recognized epitopes lying outside the regions that are mutated in the B.1.351 and B.1.1.7 variants. In the small 56-69-year group, the increase in depth fell short of significance, most likely because of low power.

The time point label, read with the paper, signifies: baseline before first vaccination. The vaccinee samples were drawn from two UK trials, COV001 and COV002, one of which was a single-blind randomized controlled phase 2/3 trial testing AZD1222 (ChAdOx1 nCoV-19) in healthy adults. For TCRbeta chain sequencing, PBMC samples were collected from trial participants at day 0 and at day 28 after the second dose. The CDR3 regions of human TCRbeta chains were subjected to immunosequencing. Processing in the source paper ran as follows. Repertoire TCRs were checked for matches against a reference library of SARS-CoV-2-specific TCRs that had been generated using the MIRA antigen-specificity platform. Breadth was defined as the fraction of unique TCRs that were SARS-CoV-2-associated. Depth was defined as the fraction of total T cells that were SARS-CoV-2-associated. Using the MIRA data, each spike-specific TCR was mapped to the spike region that the TCR reacts to and placed in a CD4 or CD8 class. Log10-transformed breadth and depth values were compared by one-way ANOVA with Sidak's multiple comparisons tests. TCRdb retrieved this table from immuneACCESS and kept in-frame rearrangements only. Not all clones are present; in checked studies, unresolved V genes account for under half, and no reason is known for the remainder. The V and J calls and clone size are taken from that table; D and trimming were inferred from the DNA. For this sample there are 150,000 or so clones; 91% appear just once. The ten largest clones capture about 4.2% of the sample.

V drops 5 bases and J drops 6 bases, leaving 19 bases in between. The CDR3 numbers 15 residues from cysteine through phenylalanine. Only the CDR3 DNA stays, 45 bases, in frame from base 1. According to the germline V gene, CDR1 reads MDHEN and CDR2 reads SYDVKM. This receptor was taken from an adult in good health. This specimen was peripheral blood, taken on day 0 of AZD1222 vaccination. The receptor chain draws on TRBV28 and TRBJ1-2; the D gene remains uncertain. The CDR3 region reads CASSRTTLVPDGYTF. The DNA sequence is given as TGTGCCAGCAGTCGGACGACTCTAGTCCCAGATGGCTACACCTTC.